The clone carrying this T cell receptor (beta chain) appeared a single time. Only in-frame clones appear in the TCRdb table, and some are missing; sequencing was by immunoSEQ multiplex PCR. The sample includes tens of thousands of clones, about 81% of them seen just once. Germline V gene lookup returns CDR1 LNHDA and CDR2 SQIVND (reference sequence). The CDR3 runs 13 residues. V was clipped by 7 bases and J by 8 bases, with 15 bases between them. This sample was taken from a study of control samples from healthy donors and cancer patients. This sequence originates from a man between 70 and 80 years old with lung cancer. The sequenced sample consisted of PBMCs. The chain recombines TRBV19 with TRBJ1-5, with D unresolved. The CDR3 is CASMAGPPEPQHF. The CDR3, as DNA: TGTGCCAGTATGGCAGGACCCCCAGAGCCCCAGCATTTT.